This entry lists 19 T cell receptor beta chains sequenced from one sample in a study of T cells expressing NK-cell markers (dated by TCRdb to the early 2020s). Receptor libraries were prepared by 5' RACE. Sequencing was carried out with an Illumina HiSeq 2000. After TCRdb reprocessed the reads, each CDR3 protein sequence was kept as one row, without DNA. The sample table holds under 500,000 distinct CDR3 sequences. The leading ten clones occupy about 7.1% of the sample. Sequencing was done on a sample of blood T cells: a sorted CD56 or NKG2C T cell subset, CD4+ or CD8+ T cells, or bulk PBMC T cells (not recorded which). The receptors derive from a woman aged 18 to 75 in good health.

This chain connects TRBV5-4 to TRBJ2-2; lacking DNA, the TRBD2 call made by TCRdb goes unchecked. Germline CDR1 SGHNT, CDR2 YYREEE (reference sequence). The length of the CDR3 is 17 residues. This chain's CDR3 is CASSLGASPTYTGELFF.

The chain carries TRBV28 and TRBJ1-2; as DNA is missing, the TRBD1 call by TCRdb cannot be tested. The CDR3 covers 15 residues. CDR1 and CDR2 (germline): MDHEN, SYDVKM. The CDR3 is CASSTKGRLLVGYTF.

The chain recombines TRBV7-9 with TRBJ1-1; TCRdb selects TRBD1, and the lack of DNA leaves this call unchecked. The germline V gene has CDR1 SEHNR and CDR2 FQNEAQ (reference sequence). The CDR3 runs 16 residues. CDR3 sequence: CASSPVAGMPNTEAFF.

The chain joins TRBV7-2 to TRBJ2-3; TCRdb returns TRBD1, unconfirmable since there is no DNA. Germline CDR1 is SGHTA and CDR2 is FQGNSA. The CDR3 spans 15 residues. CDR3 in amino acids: CASSRDRGQTDTQYF.

CDR3 protein: CATSPTYNEQFF. This chain joins TRBV15 and TRBJ2-1. The CDR3 covers 12 residues. Per the germline V gene, CDR1 is LNHNV and CDR2 is YYDKDF (reference sequence).

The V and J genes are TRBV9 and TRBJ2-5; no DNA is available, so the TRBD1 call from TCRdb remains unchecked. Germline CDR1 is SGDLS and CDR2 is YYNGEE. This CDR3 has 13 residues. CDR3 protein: CASSAPNQETQYF.

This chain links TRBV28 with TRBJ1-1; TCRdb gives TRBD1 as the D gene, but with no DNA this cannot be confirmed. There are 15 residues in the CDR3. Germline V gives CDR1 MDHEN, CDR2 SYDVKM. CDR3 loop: CASSPRQGEVTEAFF.

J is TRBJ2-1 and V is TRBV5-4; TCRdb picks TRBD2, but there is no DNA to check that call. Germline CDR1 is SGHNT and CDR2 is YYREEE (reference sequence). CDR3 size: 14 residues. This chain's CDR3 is CASSFGGGMNEQFF.

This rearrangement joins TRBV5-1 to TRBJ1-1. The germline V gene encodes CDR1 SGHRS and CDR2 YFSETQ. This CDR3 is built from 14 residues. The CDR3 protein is CASSLERRNTEAFF.

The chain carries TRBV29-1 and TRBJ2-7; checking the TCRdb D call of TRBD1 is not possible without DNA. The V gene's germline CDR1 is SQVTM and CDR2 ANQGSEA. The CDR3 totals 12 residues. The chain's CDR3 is CSARDSPYEQYF.

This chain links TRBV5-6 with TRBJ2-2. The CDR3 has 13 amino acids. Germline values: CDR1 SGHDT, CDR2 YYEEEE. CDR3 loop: CASSLRETGELFF.

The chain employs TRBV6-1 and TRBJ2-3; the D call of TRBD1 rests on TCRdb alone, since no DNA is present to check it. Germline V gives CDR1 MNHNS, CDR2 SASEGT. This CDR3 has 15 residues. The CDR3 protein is CASSPRGSSTDTQYF.

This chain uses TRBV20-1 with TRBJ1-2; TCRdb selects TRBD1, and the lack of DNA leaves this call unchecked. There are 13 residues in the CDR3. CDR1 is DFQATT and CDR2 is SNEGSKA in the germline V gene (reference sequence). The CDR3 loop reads CSASDRKQRGYTF.

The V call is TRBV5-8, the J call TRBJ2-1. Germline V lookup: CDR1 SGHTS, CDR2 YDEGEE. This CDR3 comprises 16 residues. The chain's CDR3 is CASGRHKMSAYNEQFF.

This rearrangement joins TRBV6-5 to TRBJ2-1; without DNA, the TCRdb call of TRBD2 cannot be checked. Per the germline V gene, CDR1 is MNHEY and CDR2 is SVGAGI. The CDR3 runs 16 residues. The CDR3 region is CASSYSAGGPLNEQFF.

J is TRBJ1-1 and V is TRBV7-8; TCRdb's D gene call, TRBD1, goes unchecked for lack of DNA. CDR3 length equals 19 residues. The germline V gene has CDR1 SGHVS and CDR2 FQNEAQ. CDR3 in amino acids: CASSLAKNTGQVMNTEAFF.

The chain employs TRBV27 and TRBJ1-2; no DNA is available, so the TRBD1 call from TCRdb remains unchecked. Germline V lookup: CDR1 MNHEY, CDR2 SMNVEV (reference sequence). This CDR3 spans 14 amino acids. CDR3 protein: CASSSGQVNYGYTF.

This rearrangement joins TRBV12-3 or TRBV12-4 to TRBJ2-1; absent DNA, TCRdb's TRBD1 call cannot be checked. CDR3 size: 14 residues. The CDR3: CASSQTQGYHEQFF.

The chain's CDR3 is CSVPFIQETQYF. The chain uses TRBV29-1 and TRBJ2-5. This CDR3 spans 12 amino acids. Per the germline V gene, CDR1 is SQVTM and CDR2 is ANQGSEA.